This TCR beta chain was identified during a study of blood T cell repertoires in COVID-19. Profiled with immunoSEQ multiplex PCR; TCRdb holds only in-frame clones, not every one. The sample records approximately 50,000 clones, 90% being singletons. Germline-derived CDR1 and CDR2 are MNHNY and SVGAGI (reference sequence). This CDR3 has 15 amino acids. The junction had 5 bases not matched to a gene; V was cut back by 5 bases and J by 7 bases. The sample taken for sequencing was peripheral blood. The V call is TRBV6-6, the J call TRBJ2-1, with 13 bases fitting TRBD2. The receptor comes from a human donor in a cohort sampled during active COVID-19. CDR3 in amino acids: CASSPWTSGSNEQFF. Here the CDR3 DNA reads TGTGCCAGCAGTCCATGGACTAGCGGGAGTAATGAGCAGTTCTTC.